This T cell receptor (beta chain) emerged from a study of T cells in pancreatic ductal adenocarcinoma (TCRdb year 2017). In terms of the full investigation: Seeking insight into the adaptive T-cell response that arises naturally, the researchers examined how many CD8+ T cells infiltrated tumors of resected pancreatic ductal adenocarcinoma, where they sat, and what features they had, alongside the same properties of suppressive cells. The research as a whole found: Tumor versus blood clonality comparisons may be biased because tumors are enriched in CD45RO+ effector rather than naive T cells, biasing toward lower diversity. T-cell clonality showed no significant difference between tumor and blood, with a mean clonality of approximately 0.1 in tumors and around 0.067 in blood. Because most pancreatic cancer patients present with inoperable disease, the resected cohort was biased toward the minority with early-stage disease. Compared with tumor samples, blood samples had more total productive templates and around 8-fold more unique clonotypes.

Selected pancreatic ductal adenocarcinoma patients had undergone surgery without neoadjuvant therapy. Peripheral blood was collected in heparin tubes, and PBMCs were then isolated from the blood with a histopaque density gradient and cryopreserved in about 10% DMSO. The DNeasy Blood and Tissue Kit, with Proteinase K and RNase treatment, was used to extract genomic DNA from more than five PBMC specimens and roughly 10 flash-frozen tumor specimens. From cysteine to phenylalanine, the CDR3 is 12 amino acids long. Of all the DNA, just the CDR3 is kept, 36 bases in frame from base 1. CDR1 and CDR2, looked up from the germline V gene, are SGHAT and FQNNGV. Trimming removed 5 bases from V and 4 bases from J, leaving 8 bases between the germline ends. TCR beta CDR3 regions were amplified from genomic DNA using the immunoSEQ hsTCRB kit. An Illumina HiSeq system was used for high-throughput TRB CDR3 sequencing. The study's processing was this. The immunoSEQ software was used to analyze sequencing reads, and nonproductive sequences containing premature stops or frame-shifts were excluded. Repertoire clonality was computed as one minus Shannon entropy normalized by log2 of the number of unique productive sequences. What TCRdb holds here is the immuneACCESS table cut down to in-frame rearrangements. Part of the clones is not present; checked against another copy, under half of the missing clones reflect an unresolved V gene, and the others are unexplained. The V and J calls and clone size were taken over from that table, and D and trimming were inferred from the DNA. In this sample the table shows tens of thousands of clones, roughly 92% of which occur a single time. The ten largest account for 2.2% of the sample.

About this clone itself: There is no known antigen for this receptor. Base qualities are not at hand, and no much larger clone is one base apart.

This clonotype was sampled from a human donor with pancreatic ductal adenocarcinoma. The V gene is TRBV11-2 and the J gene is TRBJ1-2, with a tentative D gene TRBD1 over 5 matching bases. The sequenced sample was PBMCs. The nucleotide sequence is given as TGTGCCAGCAGCCCGGGGGTCTATGGCTACACCTTC. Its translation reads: CASSPGVYGYTF.